Listed below are T cell receptor beta chains from one sample, sequenced in a study of PD-1 blockade in classical Hodgkin lymphoma. Sequenced by immunoSEQ multiplex PCR; TCRdb stores in-frame clones only, minus some. The table lists 98,000 or so clones, roughly nine tenths of them singletons, with about 20% in the top ten. Sequenced material: peripheral blood mononuclear cells (PBMCs), taken before the second cycle of nivolumab. These receptors all come from a human donor with classical Hodgkin lymphoma. CDR3s include the opening cysteine and the closing phenylalanine or tryptophan. Each record gives: clone size, D gene, J gene, V gene, CDR3 protein. The D gene is left open where the match is weak. Some rows mark clone size as missing; the rest say once, few, many or name a class of expanded clone.

clone size: NA
D gene: NA
J gene: TRBJ1-5
V gene: TRBV28
CDR3 protein: CASSSRPGDIPCNQPQHF

clone size: NA
D gene: TRBD2
J gene: TRBJ2-7
V gene: TRBV19
CDR3 protein: CASSPGLAGVYEQYF

clone size: NA
D gene: TRBD1
J gene: TRBJ1-1
V gene: TRBV9
CDR3 protein: CASNRQGPNTEAFF

clone size: NA
D gene: NA
J gene: TRBJ2-6
V gene: TRBV29-1
CDR3 protein: CSVAQGISSGANVLTF

clone size: NA
D gene: TRBD1
J gene: TRBJ1-1
V gene: TRBV5-1
CDR3 protein: CASSLSRQGGRHTEAFF

clone size: NA
D gene: TRBD1
J gene: TRBJ1-6
V gene: TRBV7-2
CDR3 protein: CASSSPGGGSPLHF

clone size: once
D gene: NA
J gene: TRBJ2-3
V gene: TRBV1
CDR3 protein: CTSGLAGEDTQYF

clone size: NA
D gene: NA
J gene: TRBJ2-5
V gene: TRBV7-9
CDR3 protein: CASSLTIAVQETQYF

clone size: NA
D gene: NA
J gene: TRBJ1-2
V gene: TRBV2
CDR3 protein: CASSEDRMGGYTF

clone size: NA
D gene: NA
J gene: TRBJ2-2
V gene: TRBV30
CDR3 protein: CALGAVSGRNTGELFF

clone size: NA
D gene: NA
J gene: TRBJ2-5
V gene: TRBV2
CDR3 protein: CASSEAPNSETQYF

clone size: NA
D gene: NA
J gene: TRBJ1-1
V gene: TRBV19
CDR3 protein: CASSIGQGNTEAFF

clone size: NA
D gene: NA
J gene: TRBJ1-5
V gene: TRBV7-9
CDR3 protein: CASSVGLVGPQHF

clone size: NA
D gene: NA
J gene: TRBJ2-1
V gene: TRBV27
CDR3 protein: CASSLTPDPLNEQFF

clone size: NA
D gene: TRBD2
J gene: TRBJ2-1
V gene: TRBV6-5
CDR3 protein: CASRPPGTRYNEQFF

clone size: NA
D gene: NA
J gene: TRBJ1-1
V gene: TRBV19
CDR3 protein: CASSKQRGANTEAFF

clone size: NA
D gene: NA
J gene: TRBJ2-3
V gene: TRBV15
CDR3 protein: CATSIRLDGTDTQYF

clone size: NA
D gene: TRBD1
J gene: TRBJ1-5
V gene: TRBV28
CDR3 protein: CASSFQTGATISNQPQHF

clone size: few
D gene: NA
J gene: TRBJ2-7
V gene: TRBV10-1
CDR3 protein: CASSGPLAGEQYF